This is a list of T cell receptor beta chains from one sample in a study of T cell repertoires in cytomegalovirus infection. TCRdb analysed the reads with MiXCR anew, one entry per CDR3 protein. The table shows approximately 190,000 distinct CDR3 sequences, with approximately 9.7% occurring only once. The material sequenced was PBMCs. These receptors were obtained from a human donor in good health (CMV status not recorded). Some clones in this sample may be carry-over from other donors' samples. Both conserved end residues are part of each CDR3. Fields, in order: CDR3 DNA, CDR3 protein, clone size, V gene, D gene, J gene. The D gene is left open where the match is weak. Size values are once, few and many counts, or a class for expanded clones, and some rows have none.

DNA: TGTGCCACCAGTGATAACACTGAAGCTTTCTTT
CDR3: CATSDNTEAFF
size: .
V: TRBV24-1
D: .
J: TRBJ1-1

DNA: TGTGCCAGCAGTACCGGCACTGAAGCTTTCTTT
CDR3: CASSTGTEAFF
size: many
V: TRBV28
D: .
J: TRBJ1-1

DNA: TGTGCCAGCACCACCTCTTCGGGCGGAAACACCATATATTTT
CDR3: CASTTSSGGNTIYF
size: many
V: TRBV7-3
D: .
J: TRBJ1-3

DNA: TGTGCCATCAGTGAGACAGACAGGGTGAACACTGAAGCTTTCTTT
CDR3: CAISETDRVNTEAFF
size: .
V: TRBV10-3
D: TRBD1
J: TRBJ1-1

DNA: TGTGCCAGCAGCTTCCTCAGGGGACCTGATACAGATACGCAGTATTTT
CDR3: CASSFLRGPDTDTQYF
size: many
V: TRBV7-8
D: .
J: TRBJ2-3

DNA: TGTGCCAGCAGCCTGGGACTAGCGGGGTACAATGAGCAGTTCTTC
CDR3: CASSLGLAGYNEQFF
size: many
V: TRBV7-9
D: TRBD2
J: TRBJ2-1

DNA: TGTGCCAGCAGCCCTAGGGGCGGTGGGCAGGGGCACAATGAGCAGTTCTTC
CDR3: CASSPRGGGQGHNEQFF
size: many
V: TRBV7-2
D: .
J: TRBJ2-1

DNA: TGTGCCAGCAGCTTAACACCACTAGCCACCGGGGAGCTGTTTTTT
CDR3: CASSLTPLATGELFF
size: many
V: TRBV7-3
D: .
J: TRBJ2-2

DNA: TGTGCCAGCAGTTTGACAGGGGGCGTGATCGGCTACACCTTC
CDR3: CASSLTGGVIGYTF
size: many
V: TRBV7-3
D: TRBD1
J: TRBJ1-2

DNA: TGTGCCAGCCTCAAACCCGGTGCGGGGACTAGGACTGAAGCTTTCTTT
CDR3: CASLKPGAGTRTEAFF
size: many
V: TRBV12-3/TRBV12-4
D: .
J: TRBJ1-1

DNA: TGTGCCAGCAGTTCGCCGGGACTATCAGATACGCAGTATTTT
CDR3: CASSSPGLSDTQYF
size: .
V: TRBV28
D: TRBD2
J: TRBJ2-3

DNA: TGTGCCAGCAGCCGGACAGTCTACGAGCAGTACTTC
CDR3: CASSRTVYEQYF
size: many
V: TRBV7-2
D: .
J: TRBJ2-7

DNA: TGTGCCACCAGCAGAGAAACTGGAAACACCATATATTTT
CDR3: CATSRETGNTIYF
size: few
V: TRBV15
D: .
J: TRBJ1-3

DNA: TGTGCCAGCAGAAACAGCCACGAAGCTTTCTTT
CDR3: CASRNSHEAFF
size: many
V: TRBV28
D: .
J: TRBJ1-1

DNA: TGTGCCTGGAGGATGGATTTAGCGGGGCCGCAGTATTTT
CDR3: CAWRMDLAGPQYF
size: few
V: TRBV30
D: TRBD2
J: TRBJ2-3

DNA: TGTGCCAGCAGTGAAGGACAGGGTTACACTGAAGCTTTCTTT
CDR3: CASSEGQGYTEAFF
size: .
V: TRBV2
D: TRBD1
J: TRBJ1-1

DNA: TGTGCCAGCAGCCGAACGCGGGGACAGTCCACCGGGGAGCTGTTTTTT
CDR3: CASSRTRGQSTGELFF
size: few
V: TRBV14
D: .
J: TRBJ2-2

DNA: TGCGCCAGCAGTGAAGGCTATGGAAACACCATATATTTT
CDR3: CASSEGYGNTIYF
size: many
V: TRBV10-1
D: .
J: TRBJ1-3

DNA: TGTGCCACCAGCAGAGATGGGACTCCCTTGGGGAACGAGCAGTACTTC
CDR3: CATSRDGTPLGNEQYF
size: few
V: TRBV15
D: .
J: TRBJ2-7

DNA: TGTGCCAGTAGCCTGACAGGACCCGGGTCCTACAATGAGCAGTTCTTC
CDR3: CASSLTGPGSYNEQFF
size: few
V: TRBV19
D: .
J: TRBJ2-1

DNA: TGTGCCATCAATACGGGACTCTCCTACGAGCAGTACTTC
CDR3: CAINTGLSYEQYF
size: many
V: TRBV10-3
D: .
J: TRBJ2-7

DNA: TGTGCCAGCCGGGAGAACACCGGGGAGCTGTTTTTT
CDR3: CASRENTGELFF
size: .
V: TRBV28
D: .
J: TRBJ2-2

DNA: TGCAGTGCGGCTGATGACAGGGAGAACTCTGAAGCTTTCTTT
CDR3: CSAADDRENSEAFF
size: .
V: TRBV20-1
D: TRBD1
J: TRBJ1-1

DNA: TGCGCCAGCAGCCAAGAGGCCAACTCGGGGAATTCACCCCTCCACTTT
CDR3: CASSQEANSGNSPLHF
size: many
V: TRBV4-3
D: .
J: TRBJ1-6

DNA: TGTGCCAGCACCTCCGTCGGGGGTATGAACACTGAAGCTTTCTTT
CDR3: CASTSVGGMNTEAFF
size: many
V: TRBV7-2
D: .
J: TRBJ1-1

DNA: TGCAGTGCTTCTCGTGGGGTTGGAAACACCATATATTTT
CDR3: CSASRGVGNTIYF
size: .
V: TRBV20-1
D: .
J: TRBJ1-3

DNA: TGTGCCAGCAGCTTAGAACCCAGGGGGCCCAATGAGCAGTTCTTC
CDR3: CASSLEPRGPNEQFF
size: few
V: TRBV11-2
D: TRBD1
J: TRBJ2-1

DNA: TGTGCCAGCAGGCACCGGGACCAGGGCTGGAATGAGCAGTTCTTC
CDR3: CASRHRDQGWNEQFF
size: many
V: TRBV7-2
D: .
J: TRBJ2-1

DNA: TGTGCCAGCAGCCCCGACAGGGCTTCCTACGAGCAGTACTTC
CDR3: CASSPDRASYEQYF
size: many
V: TRBV7-2
D: TRBD1
J: TRBJ2-7